The 23 T cell receptor beta chains listed next were all sequenced from one sample in a study of blood T cell repertoires in COVID-19. The assay was immunoSEQ multiplex PCR, and TCRdb's table has in-frame clones only and misses some. The sample lists over 85,000 clones, around 90% occurring once. Sequenced sample: peripheral blood. The receptors shown here come from a woman of 80 years or more with acute or convalescent COVID-19.

This clone has a single count. J is TRBJ2-7 and V is TRBV7-2; possibly TRBD2 for D (6 bases). This CDR3 region has 13 residues. Germline V gene sequence: CDR1 SGHTA, CDR2 FQGNSA. V was clipped by 5 bases and J by 3 bases, with 11 bases between them. The CDR3 DNA sequence: TGTGCCAGCAGCCCGCGGGACGGCTACGAGCAGTACTTC. It translates to CASSPRDGYEQYF.

V is TRBV27 and J is TRBJ1-6, with D unclear. V was cut by 5 bases and J by 8 bases, with 10 bases left in between. Germline V gene data show CDR1 as MNHEY and CDR2 as SMNVEV (reference sequence). CDR3 length: 13 residues. CDR3 sequence reads: CASSTTRDSPLHF. As DNA, the CDR3 is TGTGCCAGCAGTACAACGCGGGATTCACCCCTCCACTTT.

V is TRBV19 and J is TRBJ1-2, with D possibly matching TRBD1 (5 bases). Germline CDR1 is LNHDA and CDR2 is SQIVND (reference sequence). This CDR3 is 14 amino acids long. V shed 1 base and J shed 6 bases, with 12 bases lying between them. In DNA, the CDR3 is TGTGCCAGTAGTATAGTGTGGAGGGGAGATGGCTACACCTTC. Translated, it gives CASSIVWRGDGYTF. Using reference TRBV19 and TRBJ1-2 for the parts outside the CDR3, the full variable domain is DGGITQSPKYLFRKEGQNVTLSCEQNLNHDAMYWYRQDPGQGLRLIYYSQIVNDFQKGDIAEGYSVSREKKESFPLTVTSAQKNPTAFYLCASSIVWRGDGYTFGSGTRLTVV.

In this sample, this clone turned up a few times. CDR3 in amino acids: CASKVGRVSYEQYF. The CDR3 DNA follows: TGTGCCAGCAAGGTCGGCAGGGTAAGCTACGAGCAGTACTTC. This rearrangement joins TRBV2 to TRBJ2-7; TRBD1 might be the D (5 bases). V lost 7 bases and J lost 3, with 16 bases in between. Germline values: CDR1 SNHLY, CDR2 FYNNEI. The CDR3 sequence is 14 residues long.

The chain joins TRBV5-1 to TRBJ2-6; D unclear. The V end lost 2 bases, the J end lost 4 bases, and 10 bases lay between the germline ends. Germline-derived CDR1 and CDR2 are SGHRS and YFSETQ. CDR3 length: 15 amino acids. The CDR3 DNA reads TGCGCCAGCAGCTTATCCCCGTCGGGGGCCAACGTCCTGACTTTC. Amino acid sequence: CASSLSPSGANVLTF.

The chain couples TRBV3-1 (or the pseudogene TRBV3-2) to TRBJ1-6; no firm D call. V was cut by 0 bases and J by 16 bases, with 10 bases left in between. This CDR3 has 12 residues. Germline CDR1 and CDR2: LGHDT and YNNKEL (reference sequence). The DNA of the CDR3 is TGTGCCAGCAGCCAAGACCGTGCGGCTCTCCACTTT. Residues: CASSQDRAALHF.

For the CDR3, the DNA is TGTGCCAGCTCATCAAGCCTGGACAGGTCCTACGAGCAGTACTTC. Its protein product is CASSSSLDRSYEQYF. This chain joins TRBV18 and TRBJ2-7; TRBD1 matches 7 bases. V lost 5 bases and J lost 1; bases outside the gene matches: 8. Germline values: CDR1 KGHSH, CDR2 LQKENI. CDR3 length: 15 amino acids.

The V and J genes are TRBV6-5 and TRBJ2-5, with TRBD2 identical over 11 bases. This CDR3 region has 15 residues. V lost 5 bases and J lost 5; bases outside the gene matches: 7. Per the germline V gene, CDR1 is MNHEY and CDR2 is SVGAGI. The DNA for the CDR3 is TGTGCCAGCAGTCGGGGGACTAGCGGAGGGGAGACCCAGTACTTC. Protein sequence: CASSRGTSGGETQYF.

V and J are TRBV7-9 and TRBJ2-2, with D hard to call. Per the germline V gene, CDR1 is SEHNR and CDR2 is FQNEAQ (reference sequence). The CDR3 has 18 residues. Trimming took off 0 bases at V and 0 bases at J, with 14 bases between the two ends. Written as DNA, the CDR3 is TGTGCCAGCAGCTTAGCGAGGAGCAGCCACGCGAACACCGGGGAGCTGTTTTTT. Its translation: CASSLARSSHANTGELFF.

The CDR3 DNA reads TGTGCCAGCAGGGGACAGGGCCTCTCCTACGAGCAGTACTTC. This encodes CASRGQGLSYEQYF. The rearrangement links TRBV2 to TRBJ2-7; 9 nucleotides agree with TRBD1. CDR3 size: 14 residues. Germline trimming cut 6 bases from V and 0 bases from J; bases unmatched to any gene: 3. Germline V lookup: CDR1 SNHLY, CDR2 FYNNEI.

V usage is TRBV19 and J usage is TRBJ2-7; 11 bases map to TRBD1. The CDR3 is 14 residues long. The germline V gene has CDR1 LNHDA and CDR2 SQIVND (reference sequence). V shed 7 bases and J 6 bases; nucleotides not matched to a gene: 8. CDR3 loop: CASTSGTGGSEQYF. The CDR3 nucleotides are TGTGCCAGTACCTCCGGGACAGGGGGAAGCGAGCAGTACTTC. Supplemented by reference TRBV19 and TRBJ2-7, the full variable domain reads DGGITQSPKYLFRKEGQNVTLSCEQNLNHDAMYWYRQDPGQGLRLIYYSQIVNDFQKGDIAEGYSVSREKKESFPLTVTSAQKNPTAFYLCASTSGTGGSEQYFGPGTRLTVT.

The V and J genes are TRBV7-6 and TRBJ2-7; 12 bases agree with TRBD2. Germline-derived CDR1 and CDR2 are SGHVS and FNYEAQ. This CDR3 has 14 residues. Trimming removed 5 bases from V and 6 bases from J; junction bases left unmatched: 5. This CDR3 is CASSVTSGGSEQYF. For the CDR3, the DNA is TGTGCCAGCAGCGTGACTAGCGGGGGAAGCGAGCAGTACTTC.

This chain connects TRBV5-1 to TRBJ2-7, with 12 bases aligning to TRBD2. The CDR3 consists of 15 residues. V was clipped by 2 bases and J by 5 bases; unmatched bases: 5. CDR1 and CDR2 (germline): SGHRS, YFSETQ. CDR3 sequence (DNA): TGCGCCAGCAGCTTTCTAGCGGGAGGGCCGAACGAGCAGTACTTC. Protein: CASSFLAGGPNEQYF.

This chain links TRBV11-3 with TRBJ2-2, with a weak D call TRBD1 (6 bases). V was shortened by 5 bases and J by 1 base, with 17 bases between the two germline ends. This CDR3 is 17 amino acids long. Germline CDR1 SGHNT, CDR2 YENEEA. The CDR3 nucleotides read TGTGCCAGCAGCCCCGCCCCCGGGACACGGAACACCGGGGAGCTGTTTTTT. It yields the protein CASSPAPGTRNTGELFF.

This clone has just one count. V is TRBV5-1 and J is TRBJ1-2; 7 positions match TRBD1. Looked up from germline, CDR1 is SGHRS and CDR2 is YFSETQ. CDR3 length: 15 residues. Losses at the gene ends were 3 bases for V and 2 bases for J; bases not matched to a gene: 7. CDR3 bases: TGCGCCAGCAGCTCTGACAGGGTCGGGAACTATGGCTACACCTTC. Its protein is CASSSDRVGNYGYTF. The full variable domain, its missing parts supplied by reference TRBV5-1 and TRBJ1-2, is KAGVTQTPRYLIKTRGQQVTLSCSPISGHRSVSWYQQTPGQGLQFLFEYFSETQRNKGNFPGRFSGRQFSNSRSEMNVSTLELGDSALYLCASSSDRVGNYGYTFGSGTRLTVV.

This chain uses TRBV2 with TRBJ1-1, with D hard to call. From germline, CDR1 is SNHLY and CDR2 FYNNEI. The germline V and J ends were trimmed by 5 bases and 3 bases, with 10 bases remaining between them. CDR3 length equals 13 residues. The CDR3: CASSSPTHTEAFF. CDR3 bases: TGTGCCAGCAGTTCCCCTACGCACACTGAAGCTTTCTTT. The variable domain in full, with the rest retrieved from reference TRBV2 and TRBJ1-1, is EPEVTQTPSHQVTQMGQEVILRCVPISNHLYFYWYRQILGQKVEFLVSFYNNEISEKSEIFDDQFSVERPDGSNFTLKIRSTKLEDSAMYFCASSSPTHTEAFFGQGTRLTVV.

This chain uses TRBV29-1 with TRBJ1-1, with D hard to call. The CDR3 spans 13 residues. Trimming left V 2 bases short and J 3 bases short, with 10 bases between. Looked up from germline, CDR1 is SQVTM and CDR2 is ANQGSEA. The CDR3 protein is CSVEPTRDTEAFF. CDR3 in DNA: TGCAGCGTTGAACCTACACGGGACACTGAAGCTTTCTTT.

The chain recombines TRBV2 with TRBJ2-7; TRBD2 aligns across 7 bases. There are 13 residues in the CDR3. In germline, CDR1 is SNHLY, CDR2 FYNNEI. V gave up 6 bases and J gave up 3 bases; unmatched junction bases: 5. The CDR3 nucleotides read TGTGCCAGCAGGGGGGGAGGGAACTACGAGCAGTACTTC. Amino acids: CASRGGGNYEQYF. Together with reference TRBV2 and TRBJ2-7, the CDR3 gives the full variable domain: EPEVTQTPSHQVTQMGQEVILRCVPISNHLYFYWYRQILGQKVEFLVSFYNNEISEKSEIFDDQFSVERPDGSNFTLKIRSTKLEDSAMYFCASRGGGNYEQYFGPGTRLTVT.

The chain couples TRBV5-1 to TRBJ2-5, with a weak D call TRBD1 (6 bases). With 3 bases removed from V and 8 bases from J, the gap between germline ends came to 17 bases. Per the germline V gene, CDR1 is SGHRS and CDR2 is YFSETQ. The CDR3 runs 14 residues. The CDR3 is CASSSSPGQTTQYF. CDR3 DNA sequence: TGCGCCAGCAGCTCCTCTCCGGGACAAACTACCCAGTACTTC.

The CDR3 loop reads CASSQGTSGWDTQYF. The CDR3 nucleotides read TGTGCCAGCAGCCAAGGGACTAGCGGTTGGGATACGCAGTATTTT. The chain couples TRBV9 to TRBJ2-3; 11 bases align to TRBD2. V lost 4 bases to trimming and J lost 6 bases; unmatched junction nucleotides: 7. CDR1 and CDR2 (germline): SGDLS, YYNGEE. CDR3 length: 15 residues.

About this clone itself: Likely a read error: the CDR3 ends without its conserved phenylalanine or tryptophan. No DNA is shown, since the ends of the CDR3 on it are uncertain; the CDR3 is the one TCRdb lists. The chain combines TRBV24-1 with TRBJ1-2; the tabulated D call, TRBD1, remains unverified against the DNA. Inclusive of both ends, the CDR3 amounts to 13 amino acids. The germline gives CDR1 KGHDR, CDR2 SFDVKD. The CDR3 reads CATSDLQGGLDLD.

The rearrangement links TRBV7-8 to TRBJ2-5; maybe TRBD2 (5 bases). This CDR3 has 15 residues. Germline assignment: CDR1 SGHVS and CDR2 FQNEAQ. The germline V and J ends were trimmed by 2 bases and 5 bases, with 15 bases remaining between them. As DNA, the CDR3 is TGTGCCAGCAGCTTAACAGCGGTTGGGGAGGAGACCCAGTACTTC. It yields the protein CASSLTAVGEETQYF.

The J gene is TRBJ2-7, the V gene TRBV6-5; D might be TRBD2 (6 bases). This CDR3 comprises 12 residues. Trimming removed 6 bases at V and 6 bases at J, with 12 bases between. Germline lookup yields CDR1 MNHEY and CDR2 SVGAGI. CDR3 sequence reads: CASRSTSTEQYF. In DNA form, the CDR3 reads TGTGCCAGCAGGTCTACTAGCACCGAGCAGTACTTC.